This T cell receptor beta chain is from a study of CXCR3-negative and CXCR3-positive naive CD8 T cells. Turning to the study itself: Per library, roughly 1.4 +/- 0.3 million reads; some 140 million TRB reads overall.

As to this clonotype: The antigen is not known.

5' RACE that incorporated UMI labels was used to prepare the TRB cDNA libraries. TCRdb reprocessed the 5' RACE reads, keeping one entry per CDR3 protein, no DNA. The data include about 150,000 distinct CDR3 sequences; the top ten clones carry approximately 0.46%. The study's findings and limits: Surface CD5 was comparable between naive subsets; TCR strength was inferred from TRB CDR3 properties. CXCR3 expression dropped partially after cryopreservation, and most assays relied on fresh PBMCs. CXCR3-positive naive cells had TRB CDR3s that were more hydrophobic than CXCR3-negative naive cells had.

CDR1 SGHRS and CDR2 YFSETQ come from the germline V gene. The CDR3 sequence is 14 residues long. The sequence was obtained from a human donor in good health. Some clones in this sample may be carry-over from other donors' samples. The V and J genes are TRBV5-1 and TRBJ1-2; as DNA is missing, the TRBD1 call by TCRdb cannot be tested. The specimen was naive CXCR3+ CD8+ T cells from blood. Subset meaning: CD45RO-CCR7+CD27+CD95- naive CD8+ T cells expressing CXCR3 (TNR3+). The CDR3 here is CASSPDGRGYGHTF.